The next 25 T cell receptor beta chains were all read from a single sample in a study of T cells in Graves' hyperthyroidism and ophthalmopathy. RNA transcripts were the template for amplifying TCR beta CDR3 regions. HTBI primers were employed in a first-round RT-PCR of the TCR CDR3. One entry per CDR3 protein, called by TCRdb with MiXCR from the multiplex PCR reads. The sample carries 500,000 to 600,000 distinct CDR3 sequences, 16% recorded once. Sequenced material: blood. The receptors were gathered from a woman under 30 with Graves' hyperthyroidism.

This chain links TRBV19 with TRBJ2-4; 7 nucleotides match TRBD1. V was pared by 5 bases and J by 2 bases, with 6 bases of the junction left unmatched. This CDR3 is built from 15 residues. In germline, CDR1 is LNHDA, CDR2 SQIVND (reference sequence). The CDR3 DNA follows: TGTGCCAGTAGTCGACCGACAGGGTCCAAAAACATTCAGTACTTC. Protein sequence: CASSRPTGSKNIQYF.

This clonotype was seen only a few times. This chain joins TRBV7-2 and TRBJ2-1; the D is unclear. Deletions cut 5 bases from V and 4 bases from J, with 15 bases between. This CDR3 has 15 amino acids. Germline V gene lookup returns CDR1 SGHTA and CDR2 FQGNSA. CDR3 region: CASSRTVYGYNEQFF. The CDR3 DNA reads TGTGCCAGCAGCCGAACCGTTTACGGTTACAATGAGCAGTTCTTC. Full variable domain (outside the CDR3, taken from reference TRBV7-2 and TRBJ2-1): GAGVSQSPSNKVTEKGKDVELRCDPISGHTALYWYRQSLGQGLEFLIYFQGNSAPDKSGLPSDRFSAERTGGSVSTLTIQRTQQEDSAVYLCASSRTVYGYNEQFFGPGTRLTVL.

The chain recombines TRBV2 with TRBJ2-2; no definite D call. Looked up from germline, CDR1 is SNHLY and CDR2 is FYNNEI. Between the trimmed V and J ends, which lost 7 bases and 4 bases, there was a span of 4 bases. This CDR3 spans 11 amino acids. The CDR3 DNA sequence: TGTGCCAGCATTTTCACCGGGGAGCTGTTTTTT. Amino acid sequence: CASIFTGELFF.

This clonotype was seen ten or more times. This rearrangement joins TRBV28 to TRBJ2-4; 10 nucleotides agree with TRBD2. There are 16 residues in the CDR3. CDR1 is MDHEN, CDR2 SYDVKM, per germline. V shed 7 bases and J 3 bases; nucleotides not matched to a gene: 9. The CDR3 coding sequence is TGTGCCAGCACGTCCGGGACTAGCGTTTTCAAAAACATTCAGTACTTC. Protein sequence: CASTSGTSVFKNIQYF.

This clonotype has ten or more counts. The chain links TRBV20-1 to TRBJ2-1, with D unclear. V shed 0 bases and J shed 0 bases, with 9 bases lying between them. CDR1 and CDR2 from the germline V gene are DFQATT and SNEGSKA (reference sequence). The CDR3 contains 15 residues. CDR3 in DNA: TGCAGTGCTAGAGATCTAGGGTCCTCCTACAATGAGCAGTTCTTC. Its protein product is CSARDLGSSYNEQFF.

At least ten counts were recorded for this clonotype. The genes are TRBV6-5 and TRBJ1-2, with 8 bases that match TRBD1. Germline CDR1 reads MNHEY; CDR2 reads SVGAGI. This CDR3 is built from 16 residues. J gave up 4 bases and V 2 bases, and 9 bases lay outside the gene matches. The CDR3 nucleotides read TGTGCCAGCAGTTACGGTACAGGGGGGGGAGGCTATGGCTACACCTTC. It is translated as CASSYGTGGGGYGYTF.

This clonotype showed up just a few times. The chain is built from TRBV2 and TRBJ1-2; the D gene is possibly TRBD1 (6 bases). This CDR3 has 13 residues. Per the germline V gene, CDR1 is SNHLY and CDR2 is FYNNEI. Between the trimmed V and J ends, which lost 0 bases and 5 bases, there was a span of 7 bases. For the CDR3, the DNA is TGTGCCAGCAGTGAAGCTCAGGGGTATGGCTACACCTTC. Translating gives CASSEAQGYGYTF.

This clonotype was seen many times. The chain couples TRBV5-1 to TRBJ2-7, with D possibly called TRBD1 or TRBD2 (6 bases each). The CDR3 is made up of 14 amino acids. Germline CDR1 is SGHRS and CDR2 is YFSETQ. Trimming stripped 2 bases from V and 0 bases from J, with 9 bases between. CDR3 sequence reads: CASSFTGASYEQYF. CDR3 bases: TGCGCCAGCAGCTTTACGGGGGCCTCCTACGAGCAGTACTTC.

The chain joins TRBV7-9 to TRBJ1-2; tentative D call: TRBD1 (6 bases). V was clipped by 3 bases and J by 0 bases, with 14 bases between them. This CDR3 contains 16 residues. Germline CDR1 and CDR2: SEHNR and FQNEAQ (reference sequence). This CDR3 reads CASSLGQGQPNYGYTF. The DNA of the CDR3 is TGTGCCAGCAGCTTGGGACAAGGACAGCCTAACTATGGCTACACCTTC. The complete variable domain, with remaining parts taken from reference TRBV7-9 and TRBJ1-2, reads DTGVSQNPRHKITKRGQNVTFRCDPISEHNRLYWYRQTLGQGPEFLTYFQNEAQLEKSRLLSDRFSAERPKGSFSTLEIQRTEQGDSAMYLCASSLGQGQPNYGYTFGSGTRLTVV.

The rearrangement uses TRBV7-8 and TRBJ1-4, with 7 bases matching TRBD1. With 5 bases clipped from V and 1 base from J, the junction kept 4 bases outside the gene matches. Looked up from germline, CDR1 is SGHVS and CDR2 is FQNEAQ. This CDR3 region has 15 residues. The CDR3 bases are TGTGCCAGCAGCAGCCGACAGGGAACTAATGAAAAACTGTTTTTT. Amino acids: CASSSRQGTNEKLFF.

This clonotype was seen only a few times. The chain recombines TRBV20-1 with TRBJ2-2, with 11 bases identical to TRBD2. The CDR3 runs 15 residues. CDR1 is DFQATT, CDR2 SNEGSKA, per germline (reference sequence). V was pared by 3 bases and J by 2 bases, with 2 bases of the junction left unmatched. The CDR3 region is CSARGLADNTGELFF. The CDR3 DNA reads as TGCAGTGCTAGGGGACTAGCGGACAACACCGGGGAGCTGTTTTTT.

The rearrangement joins TRBV7-9 to TRBJ2-5; tentatively, D is TRBD1 or TRBD2 (6 bases each). The CDR3 spans 15 residues. The V end was cut by 5 bases, the J end by 4 bases, with 17 bases between. The germline gives CDR1 SEHNR, CDR2 FQNEAQ (reference sequence). CDR3 nucleotides: TGTGCCAGCAGCGGGACCGAGGGGGGCCGAGAGACCCAGTACTTC. The encoded protein is CASSGTEGGRETQYF.

The chain recombines TRBV25-1 with TRBJ2-7, with 7 positions matching TRBD2. The germline gives CDR1 MGHDK, CDR2 SYGVNS. CDR3 length: 15 amino acids. V was pared by 7 bases and J by 0 bases, with 9 bases of the junction left unmatched. The CDR3 region is CASKRGGASSYEQYF. The CDR3 nucleotides are TGTGCCAGCAAACGGGGAGGGGCCAGCTCCTACGAGCAGTACTTC.

This clonotype appeared many times. This chain links TRBV28 with TRBJ2-1, with 10 bases that match TRBD2. This CDR3 has 14 residues. Trimming cost V 3 bases and J 10 bases; bases outside gene matches: 6. Germline CDR1 MDHEN, CDR2 SYDVKM. CDR3 residues: CASSFSSGRGEQFF. In DNA, the CDR3 is TGTGCCAGCAGTTTCTCGAGCGGGAGGGGGGAGCAGTTCTTC.

The chain has TRBV29-1 and TRBJ2-6; 7 bases align to TRBD1. This CDR3 has 13 residues. V shed 6 bases, J shed 4 bases, and the junction held 3 bases outside the gene matches. Germline loops: CDR1 SQVTM, CDR2 ANQGSEA. The CDR3 DNA reads TGCAGCGTGACAGGGCGGGGGGCCAACGTCCTGACTTTC. It specifies CSVTGRGANVLTF.

The chain links TRBV20-1 to TRBJ2-3, with D possibly being TRBD2 (6 bases). This CDR3 has 16 residues. Deletions cut 5 bases from V and 2 bases from J, with 20 bases between. Germline V CDR1 and CDR2: DFQATT, SNEGSKA (reference sequence). In DNA form, the CDR3 reads TGCAGTGCTCTAAGACTAATCGGGACTCACACAGATACGCAGTATTTT. As protein: CSALRLIGTHTDTQYF.

This clonotype was recorded at least ten times. This sequence joins TRBV27 and TRBJ2-6; no reliable D call. Germline CDR1 is MNHEY and CDR2 is SMNVEV (reference sequence). The CDR3 contains 14 residues. With 6 bases removed from V and 0 bases from J, the gap between germline ends came to 6 bases. The CDR3 DNA follows: TGTGCCAGCAGCCTTAGCTCTGGGGCCAACGTCCTGACTTTC. Its translation: CASSLSSGANVLTF.

A few counts support this clonotype. The V gene is TRBV19, the J gene TRBJ1-2; 8 bases line up with TRBD1. With 10 bases clipped from V and 7 bases from J, the junction kept 8 bases outside the gene matches. The CDR3 loop spans 12 amino acids. Germline loops: CDR1 LNHDA, CDR2 SQIVND (reference sequence). For the CDR3, the DNA is TGTGCCATCGCTCAGGGGGCTGGTGGCTACACCTTC. It encodes CAIAQGAGGYTF.

This chain links TRBV2 with TRBJ1-5, with D tentatively TRBD1 (5 bases). The CDR3 spans 14 residues. V lost 7 bases and J lost 1, with 11 bases in between. CDR1 SNHLY and CDR2 FYNNEI come from the germline V gene. CDR3 nucleotides: TGTGCCAGCAACCGAGAGGGGAGCAATCAGCCCCAGCATTTT. Translated, it gives CASNREGSNQPQHF.

In its sample, this clonotype was seen many times. The V call is TRBV27, the J call TRBJ1-5; D gene uncertain. The ends were cut back, 3 bases at V and 6 bases at J, with 12 bases in the middle. The V gene's germline CDR1 is MNHEY and CDR2 SMNVEV (reference sequence). The CDR3 totals 14 residues. The CDR3 loop is CASSFNTWGQPQHF. The CDR3 DNA follows: TGTGCCAGCAGTTTCAACACATGGGGTCAGCCCCAGCATTTT.

The CDR3 sequence: CASSPNRGNTETQYF. For the CDR3, the DNA is TGTGCCAGCTCACCAAACAGGGGGAATACGGAGACCCAGTACTTC. The rearrangement uses TRBV18 and TRBJ2-5; 8 nucleotides match TRBD1. The CDR3 runs 15 residues. Losses at the gene ends were 2 bases for V and 5 bases for J; bases not matched to a gene: 7. CDR1 and CDR2 from the germline V gene are KGHSH and LQKENI.

The chain joins TRBV19 to TRBJ1-1, with D uncertain. V was trimmed by 10 bases and J by 5 bases, leaving 11 bases between them. The CDR3 has 11 residues. The V gene's germline CDR1 is LNHDA and CDR2 SQIVND (reference sequence). The CDR3 protein is CAILDRTEAFF. Written as DNA, the CDR3 is TGTGCCATCCTAGACCGAACTGAAGCTTTCTTT. Looking up the rest from reference TRBV19 and TRBJ1-1 gives the full variable domain: DGGITQSPKYLFRKEGQNVTLSCEQNLNHDAMYWYRQDPGQGLRLIYYSQIVNDFQKGDIAEGYSVSREKKESFPLTVTSAQKNPTAFYLCAILDRTEAFFGQGTRLTVV.

V and J are TRBV7-9 and TRBJ2-7; 7 bases match TRBD2. V lost 4 bases and J lost 3; bases outside the gene matches: 6. The CDR3 totals 14 residues. Per germline, CDR1 SEHNR and CDR2 FQNEAQ (reference sequence). The CDR3 coding sequence is TGTGCCAGCAGCTCACAAGCGGGACTCTACGAGCAGTACTTC. Translation: CASSSQAGLYEQYF.

V gene TRBV29-1 combines with J gene TRBJ2-3; 10 positions match TRBD2. Germline CDR1 is SQVTM and CDR2 is ANQGSEA. Losses at the gene ends were 4 bases for V and 0 bases for J; bases not matched to a gene: 10. The CDR3 is 17 amino acids. The CDR3 sequence: CSVGGASGSESTDTQYF. The CDR3 DNA reads as TGCAGCGTTGGGGGGGCTAGCGGGAGCGAGAGCACAGATACGCAGTATTTT.

In its sample, this clonotype was seen many times. V gene TRBV29-1 combines with J gene TRBJ2-3; no clear D gene. The CDR3 extends over 12 amino acids. Germline V gene lookup returns CDR1 SQVTM and CDR2 ANQGSEA. V lost 3 bases and J lost 2, with 6 bases in between. CDR3 sequence (DNA): TGCAGCGTTGAGGGGATCACAGATACGCAGTATTTT. This gives the protein CSVEGITDTQYF.